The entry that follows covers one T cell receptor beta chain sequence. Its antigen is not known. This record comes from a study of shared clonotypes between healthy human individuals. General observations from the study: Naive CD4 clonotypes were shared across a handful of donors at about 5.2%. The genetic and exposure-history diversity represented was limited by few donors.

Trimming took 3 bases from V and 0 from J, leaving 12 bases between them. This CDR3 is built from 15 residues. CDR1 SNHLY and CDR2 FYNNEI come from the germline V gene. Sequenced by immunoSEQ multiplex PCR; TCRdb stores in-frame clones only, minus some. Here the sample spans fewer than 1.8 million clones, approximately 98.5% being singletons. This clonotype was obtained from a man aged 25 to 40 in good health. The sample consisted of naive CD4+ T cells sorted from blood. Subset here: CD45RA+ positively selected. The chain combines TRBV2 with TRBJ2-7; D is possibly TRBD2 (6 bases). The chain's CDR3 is CASSEERVLSYEQYF. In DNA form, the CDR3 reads TGTGCCAGCAGTGAGGAGCGGGTCCTCTCCTACGAGCAGTACTTC.